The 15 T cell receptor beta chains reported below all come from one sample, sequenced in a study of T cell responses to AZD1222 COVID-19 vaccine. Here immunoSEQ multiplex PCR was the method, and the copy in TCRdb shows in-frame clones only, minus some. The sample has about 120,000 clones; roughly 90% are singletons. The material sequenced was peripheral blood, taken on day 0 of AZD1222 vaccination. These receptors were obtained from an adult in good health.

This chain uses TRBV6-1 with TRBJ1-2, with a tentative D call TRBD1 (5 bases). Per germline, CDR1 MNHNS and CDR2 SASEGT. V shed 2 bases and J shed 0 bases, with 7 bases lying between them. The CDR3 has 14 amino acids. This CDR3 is CASSEQGTNYGYTF. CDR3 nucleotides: TGTGCCAGCAGTGAACAGGGCACTAACTATGGCTACACCTTC.

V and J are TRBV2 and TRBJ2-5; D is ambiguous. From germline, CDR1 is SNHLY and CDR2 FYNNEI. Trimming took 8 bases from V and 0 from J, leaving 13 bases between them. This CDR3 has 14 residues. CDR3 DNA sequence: TGTGCCAGCTTTTCCCTGCGGTACCAAGAGACCCAGTACTTC. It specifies CASFSLRYQETQYF.

This CDR3 reads CASSLSGPQNSPLHF. CDR3 bases: TGTGCCAGCTCACTATCCGGGCCTCAGAATTCACCCCTCCACTTT. V and J are TRBV18 and TRBJ1-6; D not certain. CDR3 length equals 15 residues. V was trimmed by 4 bases and J by 7 bases, leaving 14 bases between them. Germline V lookup: CDR1 KGHSH, CDR2 LQKENI.

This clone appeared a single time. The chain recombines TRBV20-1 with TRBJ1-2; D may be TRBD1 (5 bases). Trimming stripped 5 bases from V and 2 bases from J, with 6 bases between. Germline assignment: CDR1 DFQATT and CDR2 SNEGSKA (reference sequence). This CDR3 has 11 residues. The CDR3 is CSAHRNYGYTF. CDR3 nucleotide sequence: TGCAGTGCTCACAGGAACTATGGCTACACCTTC.

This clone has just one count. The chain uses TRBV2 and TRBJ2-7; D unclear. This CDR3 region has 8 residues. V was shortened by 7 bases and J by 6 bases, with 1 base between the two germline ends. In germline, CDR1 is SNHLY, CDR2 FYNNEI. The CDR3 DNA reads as TGTGCCAGCACCGAGCAGTACTTC. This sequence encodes CASTEQYF.

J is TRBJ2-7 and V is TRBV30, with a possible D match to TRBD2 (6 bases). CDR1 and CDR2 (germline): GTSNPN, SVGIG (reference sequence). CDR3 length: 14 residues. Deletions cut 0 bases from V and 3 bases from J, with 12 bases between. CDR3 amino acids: CAWSVTGRGYEQYF. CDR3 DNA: TGTGCCTGGAGTGTAACTGGGCGGGGCTACGAGCAGTACTTC.

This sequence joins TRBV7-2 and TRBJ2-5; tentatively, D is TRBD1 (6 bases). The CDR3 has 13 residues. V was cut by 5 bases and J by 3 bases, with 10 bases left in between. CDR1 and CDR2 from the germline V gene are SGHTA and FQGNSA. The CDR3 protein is CASSRRTEETQYF. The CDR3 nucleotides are TGTGCCAGCAGCCGTCGGACAGAAGAGACCCAGTACTTC.

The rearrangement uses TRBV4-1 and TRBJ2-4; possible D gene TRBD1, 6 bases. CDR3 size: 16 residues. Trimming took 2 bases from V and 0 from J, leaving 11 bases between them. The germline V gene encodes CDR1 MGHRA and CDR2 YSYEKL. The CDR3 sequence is CASSQSLDRAKNIQYF. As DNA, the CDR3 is TGCGCCAGCAGCCAATCCTTGGACAGAGCCAAAAACATTCAGTACTTC.

CDR3: CSVEGRASGYNEQFF. CDR3 coding DNA: TGCAGCGTTGAAGGTCGGGCTAGCGGTTACAATGAGCAGTTCTTC. V and J are TRBV29-1 and TRBJ2-1; TRBD2 agrees at 7 bases. Looked up from germline, CDR1 is SQVTM and CDR2 is ANQGSEA. This CDR3 comprises 15 residues. V gave up 1 base and J gave up 4 bases; unmatched junction bases: 7.

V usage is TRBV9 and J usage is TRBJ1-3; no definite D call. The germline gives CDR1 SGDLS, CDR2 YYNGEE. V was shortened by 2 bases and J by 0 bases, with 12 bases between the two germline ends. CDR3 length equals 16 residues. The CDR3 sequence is CASSVPGLNSGNTIYF. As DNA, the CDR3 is TGTGCCAGCAGCGTCCCGGGTCTCAACTCTGGAAACACCATATATTTT.

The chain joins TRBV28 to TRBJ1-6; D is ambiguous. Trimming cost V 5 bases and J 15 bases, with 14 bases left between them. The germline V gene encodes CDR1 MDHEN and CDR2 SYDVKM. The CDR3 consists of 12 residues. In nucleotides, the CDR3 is TGTGCCAGCAGTCCACCCCCTTCGGGCCTCCACTTT. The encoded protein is CASSPPPSGLHF. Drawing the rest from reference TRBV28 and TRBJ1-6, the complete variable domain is DVKVTQSSRYLVKRTGEKVFLECVQDMDHENMFWYRQDPGLGLRLIYFSYDVKMKEKGDIPEGYSVSREKKERFSLILESASTNQTSMYLCASSPPPSGLHFGNGTRLTVT.

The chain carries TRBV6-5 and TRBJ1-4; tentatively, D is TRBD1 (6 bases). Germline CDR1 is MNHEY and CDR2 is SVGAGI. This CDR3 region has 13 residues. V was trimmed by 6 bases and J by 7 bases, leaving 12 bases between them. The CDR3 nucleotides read TGTGCCAGCAGGCGGGGGCCCGGTGAAAAACTGTTTTTT. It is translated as CASRRGPGEKLFF.

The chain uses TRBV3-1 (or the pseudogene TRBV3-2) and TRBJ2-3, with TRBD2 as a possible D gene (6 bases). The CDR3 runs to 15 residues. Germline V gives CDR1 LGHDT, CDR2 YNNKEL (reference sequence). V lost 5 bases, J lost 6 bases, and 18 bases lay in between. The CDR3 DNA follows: TGTGCCAGCAGCTCCCGAGGCAGGGAGGTGGATACGCAGTATTTT. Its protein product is CASSSRGREVDTQYF.

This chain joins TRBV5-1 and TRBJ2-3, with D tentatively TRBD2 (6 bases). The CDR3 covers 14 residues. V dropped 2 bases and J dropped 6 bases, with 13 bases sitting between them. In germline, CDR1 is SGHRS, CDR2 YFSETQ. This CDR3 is CASSLRLESDTQYF. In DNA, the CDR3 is TGCGCCAGCAGCTTAAGACTAGAGTCCGATACGCAGTATTTT.

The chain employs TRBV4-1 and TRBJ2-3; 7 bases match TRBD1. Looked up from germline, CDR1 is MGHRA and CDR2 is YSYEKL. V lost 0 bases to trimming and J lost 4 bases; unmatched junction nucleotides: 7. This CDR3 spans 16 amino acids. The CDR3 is CASSQDRGQGSDTQYF. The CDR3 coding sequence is TGCGCCAGCAGCCAAGATAGGGGGCAGGGGTCAGATACGCAGTATTTT.